Listed below are T cell receptor beta chains from one sample, sequenced in a study of blood T cells in healthy people across ages. MiXCR, run by TCRdb on the 5' RACE reads, gives a single entry per CDR3 protein. Counted here are about 730,000 distinct CDR3 sequences, 43% occurring once; the ten biggest clones make up 20% to 25%. Sequencing was performed on blood. These receptor sequences come from a woman aged 55-69 years in good health. Both conserved end residues are part of each CDR3. Fields, in order: clone size, D gene, V gene, J gene, CDR3 DNA, CDR3 protein. D genes are given only for firm matches. Some rows have no size entry. The others give once, few or many, or a class for an expanded clone.

abundance: few; d_gene: NA; v_gene: TRBV7-9; j_gene: TRBJ1-1; CDR3nt: TGTGCCAGCAGCTTAGGAAGGATGAACACTGAAGCTTTCTTT; CDR3aa: CASSLGRMNTEAFF
abundance: few; d_gene: TRBD2; v_gene: TRBV6-2/TRBV6-3; j_gene: TRBJ2-1; CDR3nt: TGTGCCAGCCGGCCTCCGGCGGGAGGTTACAATGAGCAGTTCTTC; CDR3aa: CASRPPAGGYNEQFF
abundance: NA; d_gene: NA; v_gene: TRBV6-5; j_gene: TRBJ2-7; CDR3nt: TGTGCCAGCAGTTACTCGGGTCTAGTGGTGACCTACGAGCAGTACTTC; CDR3aa: CASSYSGLVVTYEQYF
abundance: few; d_gene: TRBD1; v_gene: TRBV7-9; j_gene: TRBJ1-2; CDR3nt: TGTGCCAGCAGCTTAGTGGGGACAGGGTGGGACTATGGCTACACCTTC; CDR3aa: CASSLVGTGWDYGYTF
abundance: NA; d_gene: NA; v_gene: TRBV20-1; j_gene: TRBJ1-2; CDR3nt: TGCAGTGTTCCCCCTGGGACGGCCCCTTCTAACTATGGCTACACCTTC; CDR3aa: CSVPPGTAPSNYGYTF
abundance: few; d_gene: NA; v_gene: TRBV20-1; j_gene: TRBJ2-7; CDR3nt: TGCAGTGCTAGAGAAGCTGGGACAAACTCCTACGAGCAGTACTTC; CDR3aa: CSAREAGTNSYEQYF
abundance: few; d_gene: TRBD2; v_gene: TRBV6-5; j_gene: TRBJ2-7; CDR3nt: TGTGCCAGCAGTTACGGTCTAGCGGGGGGGAGCGAGCAGTACTTC; CDR3aa: CASSYGLAGGSEQYF
abundance: many; d_gene: TRBD2; v_gene: TRBV4-2; j_gene: TRBJ2-1; CDR3nt: TGTGCCAGCAGTTACTCCGGGACTAGCGGAGACAATGAGCAGTTCTTC; CDR3aa: CASSYSGTSGDNEQFF
abundance: NA; d_gene: TRBD1; v_gene: TRBV29-1; j_gene: TRBJ1-4; CDR3nt: TGCAGCGTTGAACCCCTGACAGGGACGAATGAAAAGCTGTTTTTT; CDR3aa: CSVEPLTGTNEKLFF
abundance: NA; d_gene: NA; v_gene: TRBV6-2/TRBV6-3; j_gene: TRBJ2-1; CDR3nt: TGTGCCAGCAGTTACCCGCGGTCCCGGGAGTGGAATGAGCAGTTCTTC; CDR3aa: CASSYPRSREWNEQFF
abundance: many; d_gene: NA; v_gene: TRBV27; j_gene: TRBJ2-7; CDR3nt: TGTGCCAGCAGCCCCCGTGGGCCATCCTACGAGCAGTACTTC; CDR3aa: CASSPRGPSYEQYF
abundance: few; d_gene: TRBD1; v_gene: TRBV15; j_gene: TRBJ2-1; CDR3nt: TGTGCCACCAGGACAGGGGGCAATGAGCAGTTCTTC; CDR3aa: CATRTGGNEQFF
abundance: NA; d_gene: NA; v_gene: TRBV27; j_gene: TRBJ2-7; CDR3nt: TGTGCCACAAATACAGGTACCAACCCCTACGAGCAGTACTTC; CDR3aa: CATNTGTNPYEQYF
abundance: few; d_gene: TRBD2; v_gene: TRBV7-9; j_gene: TRBJ2-5; CDR3nt: TGTGCCAGCAGCTTGAGCGGGGCGTCGAAGACCCAGTACTTC; CDR3aa: CASSLSGASKTQYF
abundance: NA; d_gene: NA; v_gene: TRBV29-1; j_gene: TRBJ2-7; CDR3nt: TGCAGCGTTGAAACGAATGAGCAGTACTTC; CDR3aa: CSVETNEQYF
abundance: few; d_gene: NA; v_gene: TRBV5-6; j_gene: TRBJ2-4; CDR3nt: TGTGCCAGCAGCTTGGGAGGGTCCAAAAACATTCAGTACTTC; CDR3aa: CASSLGGSKNIQYF
abundance: few; d_gene: NA; v_gene: TRBV6-1; j_gene: TRBJ2-3; CDR3nt: TGTGCCAGCAGTGAAGTGCGGGATACGCAGTATTTT; CDR3aa: CASSEVRDTQYF
abundance: many; d_gene: TRBD2; v_gene: TRBV11-2; j_gene: TRBJ2-7; CDR3nt: TGTGCCAGCACAAAGCGGGAGGGCCAAGGAGAGCAGTACTTC; CDR3aa: CASTKREGQGEQYF
abundance: many; d_gene: NA; v_gene: TRBV29-1; j_gene: TRBJ1-2; CDR3nt: TGCAGCGTTGAATTGACAGAAGCTAACTATGGCTACACCTTC; CDR3aa: CSVELTEANYGYTF
abundance: NA; d_gene: TRBD1; v_gene: TRBV10-3; j_gene: TRBJ1-5; CDR3nt: TGTGCCATCAGTGAATCTAGACAGGGGATTTGGGGTCGGCCCCAGCATTTT; CDR3aa: CAISESRQGIWGRPQHF
abundance: NA; d_gene: NA; v_gene: TRBV12-3/TRBV12-4; j_gene: TRBJ2-3; CDR3nt: TGTGCCAGCAGACAAGCGTGGGGCCCGAGCACAGATACGCAGTATTTT; CDR3aa: CASRQAWGPSTDTQYF
abundance: NA; d_gene: TRBD2; v_gene: TRBV7-9; j_gene: TRBJ2-4; CDR3nt: TGTGCCAGCAGCTTACCCCCTTTTAGCGGGGTGGTTCTCAAAAACATTCAGTACTTC; CDR3aa: CASSLPPFSGVVLKNIQYF
abundance: NA; d_gene: TRBD1; v_gene: TRBV25-1; j_gene: TRBJ2-7; CDR3nt: TGTGCCAGCGCGCCAACACCGGAGGGGACAGGGGGCAGGTACGAGCAGTACTTC; CDR3aa: CASAPTPEGTGGRYEQYF
abundance: NA; d_gene: NA; v_gene: TRBV19; j_gene: TRBJ1-5; CDR3nt: TGTGCCAGTAGTATAACTGCGGACAGCAATCAGCCCCAGCATTTT; CDR3aa: CASSITADSNQPQHF
abundance: few; d_gene: NA; v_gene: TRBV3-1; j_gene: TRBJ1-1; CDR3nt: TGTGCCAGCAGCCAAGTTACGGTAAACACTGAAGCTTTCTTT; CDR3aa: CASSQVTVNTEAFF
abundance: many; d_gene: TRBD2; v_gene: TRBV7-2; j_gene: TRBJ2-4; CDR3nt: TGTGCCAGCAGCTCGCTAGCGGGCCTACCTCTTCCCTTGAACATTCAGTACTTC; CDR3aa: CASSSLAGLPLPLNIQYF
abundance: few; d_gene: TRBD2; v_gene: TRBV20-1; j_gene: TRBJ2-5; CDR3nt: TGCAGTAGGACTAGCGGGGGGGGGAAGACCCAGTACTTC; CDR3aa: CSRTSGGGKTQYF
abundance: once; d_gene: NA; v_gene: TRBV6-5; j_gene: TRBJ2-1; CDR3nt: TGTACCAGCAGTTACTCGACGACGGGAAGGAATGAGCAGTTCTTC; CDR3aa: CTSSYSTTGRNEQFF
abundance: NA; d_gene: TRBD2; v_gene: TRBV9; j_gene: TRBJ2-1; CDR3nt: TGTGCCAGCAGCGTATCACGAGCGGGAGCCCACGAGCAGTTCTTC; CDR3aa: CASSVSRAGAHEQFF
abundance: few; d_gene: TRBD1; v_gene: TRBV6-6; j_gene: TRBJ1-2; CDR3nt: TGTGCCAGCCAGGGGGCCGAGTTACATGGCTACACCTTC; CDR3aa: CASQGAELHGYTF
abundance: NA; d_gene: TRBD1; v_gene: TRBV28; j_gene: TRBJ1-1; CDR3nt: TGTGCCAGCACCACAATAGGACAGGGGGTTACTGAAGCTTTCTTT; CDR3aa: CASTTIGQGVTEAFF
abundance: few; d_gene: NA; v_gene: TRBV6-2/TRBV6-3; j_gene: TRBJ1-2; CDR3nt: TGTGCCAGCTCCTACACCTATGGCTACACCTTC; CDR3aa: CASSYTYGYTF
abundance: many; d_gene: TRBD1; v_gene: TRBV6-2/TRBV6-3; j_gene: TRBJ2-7; CDR3nt: TGTGCCAGCAGCTCCGGCCGGGACAGACACAACTACGAGCAGTACTTC; CDR3aa: CASSSGRDRHNYEQYF
abundance: many; d_gene: TRBD1; v_gene: TRBV15; j_gene: TRBJ2-6; CDR3nt: TGTGCCAGTCAGGACAGGGTCTCTTTCGGGGCCAACGTCCTGACTTTC; CDR3aa: CASQDRVSFGANVLTF
abundance: NA; d_gene: NA; v_gene: TRBV20-1; j_gene: TRBJ2-1; CDR3nt: TGCAGTGCCCCCCTCCGTCCTGGGATAAACTACAATGAGCAGTTCTTC; CDR3aa: CSAPLRPGINYNEQFF
abundance: few; d_gene: NA; v_gene: TRBV6-1; j_gene: TRBJ2-7; CDR3nt: TGTGCCAGCAGTGAAGTATCGGACCCAACATTCTTCTACGAGCAGTACTTC; CDR3aa: CASSEVSDPTFFYEQYF
abundance: NA; d_gene: NA; v_gene: TRBV5-4; j_gene: TRBJ2-5; CDR3nt: TGTGCCAGCAGCTTGAGTCTGGGGGAGACCCAGTACTTC; CDR3aa: CASSLSLGETQYF
abundance: NA; d_gene: NA; v_gene: TRBV3-1; j_gene: TRBJ2-3; CDR3nt: TGTGCCAGCAGCCGCAGGGGGGGCCGCCCAGATACGCAGTATTTT; CDR3aa: CASSRRGGRPDTQYF
abundance: few; d_gene: NA; v_gene: TRBV7-9; j_gene: TRBJ1-2; CDR3nt: TGTGCCAGCAGCTTGGTACTAAAGACCTATGGCTACACCTTC; CDR3aa: CASSLVLKTYGYTF
abundance: NA; d_gene: NA; v_gene: TRBV14; j_gene: TRBJ1-2; CDR3nt: TGTGCCAGCAGCCAAGCAATGGAAACGTACTATGGCTACACCTTC; CDR3aa: CASSQAMETYYGYTF
abundance: many; d_gene: TRBD2; v_gene: TRBV15; j_gene: TRBJ2-1; CDR3nt: TGTGCCACCAGTATAGCGGGGGAAACCTACAATGAGCAGTTCTTC; CDR3aa: CATSIAGETYNEQFF
abundance: NA; d_gene: NA; v_gene: TRBV12-3/TRBV12-4; j_gene: TRBJ2-2; CDR3nt: TGTGCCAGCAGTTTAGACCTCGAGAAGTTTTTT; CDR3aa: CASSLDLEKFF
abundance: NA; d_gene: TRBD1; v_gene: TRBV2; j_gene: TRBJ1-2; CDR3nt: TGTGCCAGCTCCCGGGACAGCTCTAACTATGGCTACACCTTC; CDR3aa: CASSRDSSNYGYTF
abundance: NA; d_gene: TRBD1; v_gene: TRBV6-1; j_gene: TRBJ2-7; CDR3nt: TGTGCCAGCAAAACTCCGGGACAGGGGGCGCGGAATTTTCAGTACTTC; CDR3aa: CASKTPGQGARNFQYF
abundance: NA; d_gene: NA; v_gene: TRBV7-2; j_gene: TRBJ2-3; CDR3nt: TGTGCCAGCAGCTTAGTCTTCGCAGATACGCAGTATTTT; CDR3aa: CASSLVFADTQYF
abundance: few; d_gene: NA; v_gene: TRBV11-2; j_gene: TRBJ2-5; CDR3nt: TGTGCCAGCAGCTTAGAGGTACTGGAGACCCAGTACTTC; CDR3aa: CASSLEVLETQYF
abundance: NA; d_gene: TRBD2; v_gene: TRBV12-3/TRBV12-4; j_gene: TRBJ2-3; CDR3nt: TGTGCCAGCAGTACCGCTAGCGGGGGGCTCACAGATACGCAGTATTTT; CDR3aa: CASSTASGGLTDTQYF
abundance: NA; d_gene: NA; v_gene: TRBV7-6; j_gene: TRBJ2-1; CDR3nt: TGTGCCAGCAGCTTAGCAGAGACTAGGCTCCACAATGAGCAGTTCTTC; CDR3aa: CASSLAETRLHNEQFF
abundance: NA; d_gene: NA; v_gene: TRBV11-2; j_gene: TRBJ2-3; CDR3nt: TGTGCCAGCAGCGTAGGGCGGGCAGATACGCAGTATTTT; CDR3aa: CASSVGRADTQYF
abundance: NA; d_gene: TRBD2; v_gene: TRBV7-2; j_gene: TRBJ2-3; CDR3nt: TGTGCCAGCAACTTAGTGCCAGCGGGGCGAGATACGCAGTATTTT; CDR3aa: CASNLVPAGRDTQYF
abundance: few; d_gene: TRBD1; v_gene: TRBV27; j_gene: TRBJ1-5; CDR3nt: TGTGCCAGCAGTTTACGGCAGGGGGCCAATCAGCCCCAGCATTTT; CDR3aa: CASSLRQGANQPQHF
abundance: NA; d_gene: NA; v_gene: TRBV19; j_gene: TRBJ2-7; CDR3nt: TGTGCCAGTAGTATAAGAAGTTGGGGATCGGCCATTTACGAGCAGTACTTC; CDR3aa: CASSIRSWGSAIYEQYF
abundance: NA; d_gene: TRBD1; v_gene: TRBV5-1; j_gene: TRBJ1-2; CDR3nt: TGCGCCAGCAGCTTCGGAACAGGGGCTTTGGACTATGGCTACACCTTC; CDR3aa: CASSFGTGALDYGYTF
abundance: NA; d_gene: NA; v_gene: TRBV20-1; j_gene: TRBJ2-1; CDR3nt: TGCAGTGTCCCTAGAGGGGCGGGCAATGAGCAGTTCTTC; CDR3aa: CSVPRGAGNEQFF